This T cell receptor beta chain was retrieved from a study of blood T cell repertoires in COVID-19. About the research overall: The United States, Italy and Spain supplied acute and convalescent COVID-19 samples. T cells, B-cell-depleted T cells, or PBMCs supplied cDNA or gDNA.

Original processing notes: Nucleated cell counts were estimated from reference gene primer amplification. Data came from immunoSEQ multiplex PCR; TCRdb stores just in-frame clones and leaves some out. The V and J calls and clone size are taken from that table; D and trimming were inferred from the DNA. This table has approximately 270,000 clones, about 89% appearing once. Only one count was recorded for this clone. Material: peripheral blood. This receptor was taken from a middle-aged man with acute or convalescent COVID-19.

CDR3 coding DNA: TGTGCCAGCAGTGGAATGGGGCCAAGCTCCTACAATGAGCAGTTCTTC. Translation: CASSGMGPSSYNEQFF. The V gene is TRBV6-6, the J gene TRBJ2-1; D is perhaps TRBD1 (5 bases). V lost 5 bases to trimming and J lost 0 bases, with 14 bases between them. CDR3 size: 16 residues. Germline lookup yields CDR1 MNHNY and CDR2 SVGAGI (reference sequence).